The entry below gives a single T cell receptor (beta chain) sequence along with its context. Its matching antigen is unknown. CDR1 and CDR2 from the germline V gene are SGHTA and FQGTGA. The trim removed 5 bases at V and 4 bases at J, leaving 6 bases unmatched. This CDR3 contains 16 residues. The sample originates from a study of T cells in localized non-small cell lung cancer. Study conclusions and caveats: In adjacent lung, a median roughly 53 of the top 100 tumor clones were found. The study found T cell clonality highest in uninvolved adjacent lung, above tumor.

Clones were read by immunoSEQ multiplex PCR, and TCRdb kept only the in-frame ones, dropping some. Of 55,000 to 75,000 clones in the sample, roughly nine tenths were seen once. The chain carries TRBV7-3 and TRBJ2-1; the match to TRBD2 covers 12 bases. The clonotype was recovered from a man between 40 and 75 years old with stage I lung adenocarcinoma. Here the sequenced sample was peripheral blood, taken before any cancer treatment. The CDR3 DNA follows: TGTGCCAGCAGCCCCCAGACTAGCGGGAGATACAATGAGCAGTTCTTC. Amino acid sequence: CASSPQTSGRYNEQFF.